Listed here are 11 T cell receptor beta chains from one sample, sequenced in a study of shared clonotypes between healthy human individuals. TCRdb keeps only in-frame clones here, not all; method: immunoSEQ multiplex PCR. Of about 380,000 clones listed, approximately 97% are singletons. Material: memory CD8+ T cells sorted from blood. Subset specified: CD45RO+ cells pooled with CCR7-negative TemRA cells. These receptors were taken from a man younger than 45 in good health.

The V and J genes are TRBV2 and TRBJ2-5; D unclear. CDR3 size: 14 residues. Trimming stripped 7 bases from V and 3 bases from J, with 15 bases between. Germline V gene lookup returns CDR1 SNHLY and CDR2 FYNNEI. DNA of the CDR3: TGTGCCAGCACTCGGAGCAACAACGAAGAGACCCAGTACTTC. It specifies CASTRSNNEETQYF.

V is TRBV30 and J is TRBJ1-5, with 8 bases lining up with TRBD1. V trimming: 5 bases; J trimming: 6 bases; junction bases outside the gene matches: 9. From germline, CDR1 is GTSNPN and CDR2 SVGIG (reference sequence). This CDR3 contains 14 residues. CDR3 loop: CAWSRDRFSQPQHF. The CDR3 nucleotides read TGTGCCTGGTCCCGGGACAGGTTTAGTCAGCCCCAGCATTTT. The full variable domain, with the rest looked up from reference TRBV30 and TRBJ1-5, is SQTIHQWPATLVQPVGSPLSLECTVEGTSNPNLYWYRQAAGRGLQLLFYSVGIGQISSEVPQNLSASRPQDRQFILSSKKLLLSDSGFYLCAWSRDRFSQPQHFGDGTRLSIL.

The gene calls are TRBV7-2 and TRBJ2-3, with D possibly TRBD1 on 5 matching bases. The germline V gene has CDR1 SGHTA and CDR2 FQGNSA. Trimming took 1 base from V and 1 from J, leaving 9 bases between them. CDR3 size: 15 residues. DNA for the CDR3: TGTGCCAGCAGCTTAGTGGCAGGGCGCACAGATACGCAGTATTTT. This gives the protein CASSLVAGRTDTQYF.

The gene calls are TRBV6-1 and TRBJ2-2; D remains unclear. The germline V gene has CDR1 MNHNS and CDR2 SASEGT. There are 12 residues in the CDR3. Between the trimmed V and J ends, which lost 10 bases and 6 bases, there was a span of 12 bases. CDR3 DNA sequence: TGTGCCACCAATCGAGGCTCCGGGGAGCTGTTTTTT. Amino acids: CATNRGSGELFF.

This clone came up once. The chain employs TRBV28 and TRBJ2-5, with TRBD1 matching over 8 bases. CDR1 MDHEN and CDR2 SYDVKM come from the germline V gene. With V trimmed by 5 bases and J by 4 bases, 6 bases remained unmatched. The length of the CDR3 is 14 residues. The CDR3 spells CASSPNGQGETQYF. CDR3 nucleotides: TGTGCCAGCAGTCCCAACGGACAGGGAGAGACCCAGTACTTC.

The CDR3 loop is CASSLGQFSGANVLTF. In DNA, the CDR3 is TGTGCCAGCAGCTTGGGGCAGTTCTCTGGGGCCAACGTCCTGACTTTC. The chain joins TRBV7-9 to TRBJ2-6; a possible D gene is TRBD1 (5 bases). Germline values: CDR1 SEHNR, CDR2 FQNEAQ (reference sequence). The CDR3 contains 16 residues. V was cut by 3 bases and J by 0 bases, with 9 bases left in between.

This rearrangement joins TRBV6-5 to TRBJ2-7; tentative D call: TRBD2 (5 bases). Trimming cost V 0 bases and J 4 bases, with 13 bases left between them. CDR1 MNHEY and CDR2 SVGAGI come from the germline V gene. The CDR3 spans 15 residues. CDR3 DNA sequence: TGTGCCAGCAGTTACTCCTCCAGTGGCGGGTACGAGCAGTACTTC. It encodes CASSYSSSGGYEQYF.

The gene calls are TRBV5-6 and TRBJ2-7, with D possibly TRBD2 on 5 matching bases. Germline V gene sequence: CDR1 SGHDT, CDR2 YYEEEE. Deletions cut 0 bases from V and 7 bases from J, with 11 bases between. The CDR3 runs to 13 residues. Here the CDR3 reads CASSLEGVGEQYF. The CDR3 bases are TGTGCCAGCAGCTTGGAGGGAGTGGGTGAGCAGTACTTC. The whole variable domain, filled in from reference TRBV5-6 and TRBJ2-7, reads DAGVTQSPTHLIKTRGQQVTLRCSPKSGHDTVSWYQQALGQGPQFIFQYYEEEERQRGNFPDRFSGHQFPNYSSELNVNALLLGDSALYLCASSLEGVGEQYFGPGTRLTVT.

This chain connects TRBV6-1 to TRBJ2-1, with a tentative D call TRBD2 (5 bases). This CDR3 contains 12 residues. Between the trimmed V and J ends, which lost 3 bases and 6 bases, there was a span of 6 bases. CDR1 and CDR2 from the germline V gene are MNHNS and SASEGT. CDR3: CASSEDFNEQFF. The CDR3 DNA reads TGTGCCAGCAGTGAGGACTTCAATGAGCAGTTCTTC.

The rearrangement uses TRBV6-5 and TRBJ2-1; D may correspond to TRBD1 or TRBD2 (5 bases each). The CDR3 has 15 amino acids. V was shortened by 4 bases and J by 3 bases, with 13 bases between the two germline ends. The germline V gene has CDR1 MNHEY and CDR2 SVGAGI. The CDR3 region has the DNA TGTGCCAGCAGTTCCGGGGACCGCATCTACAATGAGCAGTTCTTC. This translates into CASSSGDRIYNEQFF.

The V gene is TRBV27, the J gene TRBJ2-1; 9 nucleotides match TRBD2. The germline gives CDR1 MNHEY, CDR2 SMNVEV (reference sequence). The CDR3 has 19 residues. J gave up 1 base and V 0 bases, and 10 bases lay outside the gene matches. As DNA, the CDR3 is TGTGCCAGCAGTTTATCGGGCCTAGCGGGACAAAGGTCCTACAATGAGCAGTTCTTC. Translation: CASSLSGLAGQRSYNEQFF.